The 31 T cell receptor beta chains below all came from one sample that was sequenced in a study of blood T cells in healthy people across ages. The authors ran a second PCR of 7 to 11 cycles using a sample-barcoded 5' primer and a J-beta primer mix. TCRdb re-analysed the 5' RACE reads in MiXCR, keeping a single row per CDR3 protein. The sample includes over a million distinct CDR3 sequences, about 43% of them seen just once. The sequenced material came from blood. These receptors originate from a woman between 18 and 29 years old in good health.

This chain joins TRBV5-1 and TRBJ1-1; D perhaps matches TRBD1 (5 bases). V gave up 7 bases and J gave up 1 base, with 8 bases separating them. CDR1 and CDR2 from the germline V gene are SGHRS and YFSETQ. The CDR3 runs to 12 residues. The CDR3 DNA sequence: TGCGCCAGCTTCAGGGAGAACACTGAAGCTTTCTTT. Residues: CASFRENTEAFF.

J is TRBJ2-3 and V is TRBV7-6, with 9 bases that match TRBD1. This CDR3 region has 15 residues. J was trimmed by 9 bases and V by 0 bases; bases with no gene match: 7. The germline V gene encodes CDR1 SGHVS and CDR2 FNYEAQ. The CDR3 nucleotides are TGTGCCAGCAGCTTAGCTGGACAGGGGTTAGGGACGCAGTATTTT. The encoded protein is CASSLAGQGLGTQYF.

This clonotype was picked up a small number of times. The chain has TRBV14 and TRBJ1-1, with a tentative D call TRBD1 (5 bases). Germline V gene data show CDR1 as SGHDN and CDR2 as FVKESK. V lost 2 bases and J 7 bases, leaving 17 bases between the germline ends. The length of the CDR3 is 15 residues. CDR3 sequence: CASSQLTAGLIEAFF. CDR3 DNA: TGTGCCAGCAGCCAACTGACCGCGGGGCTAATTGAAGCTTTCTTT.

To note about this clonotype: Germline and junction disagree at one end, which may indicate a read error. The gene calls are TRBV12-3 or TRBV12-4 and TRBJ1-1, with TRBD1 identical over 7 bases. The CDR3 has 14 residues. CDR3 protein: CASTTGQLNTVAFF. CDR3 in DNA: TGTGCCAGCACCACGGGACAGCTGAACACTGTAGCTTTCTTT.

This chain joins TRBV4-2 and TRBJ2-7, with TRBD1 matching 7 bases. Trimming at V came to 1 base and at J to 2 bases, leaving 8 bases not matched to a gene. CDR1 and CDR2 (germline): LGHNA, YNFKEQ. CDR3 length equals 16 residues. The CDR3 sequence is CASSQASGQNTYEQYF. Written as DNA, the CDR3 is TGTGCCAGCAGCCAAGCGTCGGGACAGAACACCTACGAGCAGTACTTC.

The rearrangement uses TRBV9 and TRBJ1-2; possible D gene TRBD1, 5 bases. V was pared by 3 bases and J by 3 bases, with 15 bases between. Germline CDR1 reads SGDLS; CDR2 reads YYNGEE. This CDR3 is built from 15 residues. The CDR3 is CASSGKQENYYGYTF. The CDR3, as DNA: TGTGCCAGCAGCGGCAAACAGGAGAATTACTATGGCTACACCTTC. Based on the CDR3 plus reference TRBV9 and TRBJ1-2, the full variable domain is DSGVTQTPKHLITATGQRVTLRCSPRSGDLSVYWYQQSLDQGLQFLIQYYNGEERAKGNILERFSAQQFPDLHSELNLSSLELGDSALYFCASSGKQENYYGYTFGSGTRLTVV.

The chain employs TRBV20-1 and TRBJ1-1; no clear D. Germline V lookup: CDR1 DFQATT, CDR2 SNEGSKA (reference sequence). V was clipped by 5 bases and J by 5 bases, with 9 bases between them. The CDR3 is 11 amino acids. As DNA, the CDR3 is TGCAGTGCTCCCGGAGCGACTGAAGCTTTCTTT. It is translated as CSAPGATEAFF.

This clonotype was detected only a few times. This chain uses TRBV2 with TRBJ1-2, with D uncertain. V lost 6 bases to trimming and J lost 8 bases, with 16 bases between them. The CDR3 runs 13 residues. In germline, CDR1 is SNHLY, CDR2 FYNNEI. The CDR3 DNA reads TGTGCCAGCAGCGCCGTTCGAGGAAGGGGCTACACCTTC. Amino acids: CASSAVRGRGYTF.

The CDR3, as DNA: TGTGCCAGCAGCGTAGAGGGGGAGAACACTGAAGCTTTCTTT. The encoded protein is CASSVEGENTEAFF. This sequence joins TRBV9 and TRBJ1-1; a possible D gene is TRBD1 (6 bases). The CDR3 has 14 residues. Between the trimmed V and J ends, which lost 0 bases and 1 base, there was a span of 7 bases. Germline V lookup: CDR1 SGDLS, CDR2 YYNGEE.

A single count supports this clonotype. This could be a read error, since a much larger clone is one nucleotide away. V and J are TRBV29-1 and TRBJ1-2, with 7 positions matching TRBD1. Trimming at V came to 6 bases and at J to 6 bases, leaving 13 bases not matched to a gene. The CDR3 runs to 14 residues. Germline V gene sequence: CDR1 SQVTM, CDR2 ANQGSEA. The CDR3 DNA is TGCAGCGTCCTCGACAGGGAAAAAGGGGATGGCTACACCTTC. Protein sequence: CSVLDREKGDGYTF.

This clonotype has more than one count but fewer than ten. The chain combines TRBV30 with TRBJ1-2, with D uncertain. V lost 2 bases and J lost 3, with 10 bases in between. This CDR3 region has 13 residues. From germline, CDR1 is GTSNPN and CDR2 SVGIG (reference sequence). DNA of the CDR3: TGTGCCTGGAGTCGAGGTCTTGACTATGGCTACACCTTC. This sequence encodes CAWSRGLDYGYTF.

The chain combines TRBV4-1 with TRBJ2-7; possibly TRBD2 for D (5 bases). The CDR3 extends over 15 amino acids. V lost 0 bases and J lost 10, with 19 bases in between. Germline V gene sequence: CDR1 MGHRA, CDR2 YSYEKL. Here the CDR3 DNA reads TGCGCCAGCAGCCAAGATGGCTCTGGGAGAATTTATCAGTACTTC. Amino acid sequence: CASSQDGSGRIYQYF.

This clonotype was seen a handful of times. This chain connects TRBV5-1 to TRBJ1-1; D is uncertain. CDR3 size: 12 residues. The V gene's germline CDR1 is SGHRS and CDR2 YFSETQ. V shed 1 base and J shed 5 bases, with 6 bases lying between them. CDR3 DNA sequence: TGCGCCAGCAGCTTGTCCCGGACTGAAGCTTTCTTT. The encoded protein is CASSLSRTEAFF. Using reference TRBV5-1 and TRBJ1-1 for the parts outside the CDR3, the full variable domain is KAGVTQTPRYLIKTRGQQVTLSCSPISGHRSVSWYQQTPGQGLQFLFEYFSETQRNKGNFPGRFSGRQFSNSRSEMNVSTLELGDSALYLCASSLSRTEAFFGQGTRLTVV.

This clonotype was seen a handful of times. The rearrangement joins TRBV20-1 to TRBJ1-2; TRBD1 matches 7 bases. This CDR3 region has 14 residues. V was pared by 6 bases and J by 4 bases, with 11 bases of the junction left unmatched. The germline V gene encodes CDR1 DFQATT and CDR2 SNEGSKA (reference sequence). CDR3 sequence reads: CSALPGTAGYGYTF. The CDR3 DNA is TGCAGTGCCCTACCCGGGACAGCGGGCTATGGCTACACCTTC.

The V call is TRBV6-6, the J call TRBJ2-7, with 15 positions matching TRBD2. With 5 bases clipped from V and 2 bases from J, the junction kept 10 bases outside the gene matches. This CDR3 comprises 18 residues. Germline CDR1 reads MNHNY; CDR2 reads SVGAGI (reference sequence). CDR3 nucleotides: TGTGCCAGCAGTGGGACTAGCGGGGGGCCGACTGGGCCCTACGAGCAGTACTTC. As protein: CASSGTSGGPTGPYEQYF.

The chain carries TRBV6-1 and TRBJ2-1; D gene ambiguous. The CDR3 runs 13 residues. V was cut by 6 bases and J by 11 bases, with 17 bases left in between. Germline CDR1 and CDR2: MNHNS and SASEGT. Written as DNA, the CDR3 is TGTGCCAGCAGCGGGTCCCTCTGGAATAAGCAGTTCTTC. Amino acids: CASSGSLWNKQFF.

The chain combines TRBV12-3 or TRBV12-4 with TRBJ2-1; the match to TRBD2 covers 8 bases. V was pared by 5 bases and J by 5 bases, with 8 bases of the junction left unmatched. There are 15 residues in the CDR3. The CDR3 protein is CASSDIAGLNNEQFF. CDR3 nucleotides: TGTGCCAGCAGTGACATAGCGGGACTCAACAATGAGCAGTTCTTC.

This clonotype was counted between two and nine times. The chain joins TRBV18 to TRBJ2-7; no reliable D call. Trimming took off 3 bases at V and 5 bases at J, with 11 bases between the two ends. The CDR3 is 13 residues long. CDR1 is KGHSH and CDR2 is LQKENI in the germline V gene. The CDR3 nucleotides are TGTGCCAGCTCACCTACCGGGTTGAACGAGCAGTACTTC. This encodes CASSPTGLNEQYF. The full variable domain, its missing parts supplied by reference TRBV18 and TRBJ2-7, is NAGVMQNPRHLVRRRGQEARLRCSPMKGHSHVYWYRQLPEEGLKFMVYLQKENIIDESGMPKERFSAEFPKEGPSILRIQQVVRGDSAAYFCASSPTGLNEQYFGPGTRLTVT.

This clonotype was detected a few times. The chain is built from TRBV7-9 and TRBJ2-7, with 10 bases matching TRBD1. The ends lost 0 bases at V and 1 base at J; junction bases unmatched: 3. The CDR3 spans 16 residues. The V gene's germline CDR1 is SEHNR and CDR2 FQNEAQ (reference sequence). The CDR3 sequence is CASSLAGTGESYEQYF. CDR3 DNA: TGTGCCAGCAGCTTAGCGGGGACAGGGGAATCCTACGAGCAGTACTTC. The whole variable domain, remainder taken from reference TRBV7-9 and TRBJ2-7, is DTGVSQNPRHKITKRGQNVTFRCDPISEHNRLYWYRQTLGQGPEFLTYFQNEAQLEKSRLLSDRFSAERPKGSFSTLEIQRTEQGDSAMYLCASSLAGTGESYEQYFGPGTRLTVT.

This clonotype was seen only a few times. The V call is TRBV12-3 or TRBV12-4, the J call TRBJ1-2; TRBD1 matches at 7 bases. V was clipped by 3 bases and J by 9 bases; unmatched bases: 4. The CDR3 loop spans 12 amino acids. The CDR3 spells CASSFGQASYTF. CDR3 bases: TGTGCCAGCAGTTTCGGACAGGCTAGCTACACCTTC.

V usage is TRBV28 and J usage is TRBJ2-1; D is perhaps TRBD1 (5 bases). The CDR3 loop spans 14 amino acids. Trimming removed 4 bases from V and 10 bases from J, with 17 bases in between. The germline CDR1 and CDR2 sequences are MDHEN and SYDVKM. The CDR3 reads CASSSSIDSYEQFF. The CDR3 region has the DNA TGTGCCAGCAGTTCCTCAATTGACAGCTACGAGCAGTTCTTC. Full variable domain (remainder filled in from reference TRBV28 and TRBJ2-1): DVKVTQSSRYLVKRTGEKVFLECVQDMDHENMFWYRQDPGLGLRLIYFSYDVKMKEKGDIPEGYSVSREKKERFSLILESASTNQTSMYLCASSSSIDSYEQFFGPGTRLTVL.

V is TRBV27 and J is TRBJ2-2; D is undetermined. The ends were cut back, 3 bases at V and 3 bases at J, with 14 bases in the middle. There are 16 residues in the CDR3. The V gene's germline CDR1 is MNHEY and CDR2 SMNVEV (reference sequence). The chain's CDR3 is CASSFGLPLYTGELFF. In DNA form, the CDR3 reads TGTGCCAGCAGTTTCGGGCTCCCCCTTTACACCGGGGAGCTGTTTTTT.

This clonotype showed up many times. The chain joins TRBV3-1 to TRBJ1-5, with D unclear. The V gene's germline CDR1 is LGHDT and CDR2 YNNKEL (reference sequence). The V gene lost 1 base and the J gene lost 0 bases, with 7 bases spanning the gap. The CDR3 is 15 residues long. CDR3: CASSQGRGSNQPQHF. DNA of the CDR3: TGTGCCAGCAGCCAAGGACGGGGTAGCAATCAGCCCCAGCATTTT.

As concerns this clonotype: The junction and the germline gene differ at one end; a read error may be behind it. The chain employs TRBV7-6 and TRBJ1-2, with D possibly being TRBD1 (6 bases). This CDR3 is 14 amino acids long. Germline CDR1 SGHVS, CDR2 FNYEAQ. The chain's CDR3 is CTSSLFGGDYGYTF. The CDR3 bases are TGTACCAGCAGCTTGTTCGGGGGCGACTATGGCTACACCTTC.

The rearrangement uses TRBV3-1 and TRBJ2-4, with D perhaps TRBD1 (6 bases). CDR3 length: 15 residues. Trimming took 4 bases from V and 2 from J, leaving 12 bases between them. In germline, CDR1 is LGHDT, CDR2 YNNKEL (reference sequence). CDR3 region: CASSRIQGSKNIQYF. CDR3 bases: TGTGCCAGCAGCCGGATTCAGGGGTCCAAAAACATTCAGTACTTC.

The V gene is TRBV6-5, the J gene TRBJ2-7, with a tentative D call TRBD1 (6 bases). The CDR3 loop spans 14 amino acids. Between the trimmed V and J ends, which lost 3 bases and 5 bases, there was a span of 14 bases. Germline CDR1 reads MNHEY; CDR2 reads SVGAGI. The CDR3 protein is CASSYLRGSHEQYF. Written as DNA, the CDR3 is TGTGCCAGCAGTTATTTGAGGGGGAGCCACGAGCAGTACTTC.

The gene calls are TRBV10-3 and TRBJ2-7; D gene uncertain. The CDR3 contains 10 residues. Germline values: CDR1 ENHRY, CDR2 SYGVKD. With 8 bases removed from V and 2 bases from J, the gap between germline ends came to 4 bases. CDR3 coding DNA: TGTGCCATCGGTGCCTACGAGCAGTACTTC. Translating gives CAIGAYEQYF.

The gene calls are TRBV28 and TRBJ2-2; D ambiguous. CDR1 and CDR2 (germline): MDHEN, SYDVKM. The CDR3 runs 14 residues. Trimming left V 4 bases short and J 4 bases short, with 10 bases between. The CDR3 protein is CASSYPEVTGELFF. For the CDR3, the DNA is TGTGCCAGCAGTTACCCAGAGGTCACCGGGGAGCTGTTTTTT.

This clonotype has only a few counts. The rearrangement uses TRBV7-9 and TRBJ1-5; D is perhaps TRBD1 (6 bases). Germline loops: CDR1 SEHNR, CDR2 FQNEAQ (reference sequence). V lost 5 bases to trimming and J lost 9 bases, with 14 bases between them. CDR3 length equals 13 residues. In nucleotides, the CDR3 is TGTGCCAGCAGCCCCCAGGGCAGGGGGCCCCAGCATTTT. This codes for CASSPQGRGPQHF.

This clonotype was seen repeatedly, ten times or more. The chain links TRBV3-1 to TRBJ2-1; D unclear. The V gene's germline CDR1 is LGHDT and CDR2 YNNKEL (reference sequence). The CDR3 consists of 11 residues. Deletions cut 1 base from V and 10 bases from J, with 5 bases between. The chain's CDR3 is CASSQAGEQFF. The DNA for the CDR3 is TGTGCCAGCAGCCAAGCCGGGGAGCAGTTCTTC.

The chain is built from TRBV5-1 and TRBJ2-1; D is undetermined. The V end lost 0 bases, the J end lost 0 bases, and 10 bases lay between the germline ends. CDR3 size: 16 residues. CDR1 is SGHRS, CDR2 YFSETQ, per germline. The CDR3 reads CASSLDNPSSYNEQFF. CDR3 sequence (DNA): TGCGCCAGCAGCTTGGACAACCCGAGCTCCTACAATGAGCAGTTCTTC. The full variable domain, completed using reference TRBV5-1 and TRBJ2-1, is KAGVTQTPRYLIKTRGQQVTLSCSPISGHRSVSWYQQTPGQGLQFLFEYFSETQRNKGNFPGRFSGRQFSNSRSEMNVSTLELGDSALYLCASSLDNPSSYNEQFFGPGTRLTVL.